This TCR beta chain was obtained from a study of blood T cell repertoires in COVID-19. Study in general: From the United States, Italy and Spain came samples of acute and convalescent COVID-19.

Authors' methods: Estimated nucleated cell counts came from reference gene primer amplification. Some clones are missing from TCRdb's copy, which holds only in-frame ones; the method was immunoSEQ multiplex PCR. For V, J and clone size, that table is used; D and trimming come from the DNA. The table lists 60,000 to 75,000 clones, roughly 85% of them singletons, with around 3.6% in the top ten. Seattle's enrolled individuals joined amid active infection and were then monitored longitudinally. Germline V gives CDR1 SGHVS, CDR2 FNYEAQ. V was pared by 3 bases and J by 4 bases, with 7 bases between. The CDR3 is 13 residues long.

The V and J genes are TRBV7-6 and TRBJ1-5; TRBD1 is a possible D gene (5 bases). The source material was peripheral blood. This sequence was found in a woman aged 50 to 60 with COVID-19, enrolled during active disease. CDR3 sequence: CASSLTANQPQHF. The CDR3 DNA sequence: TGTGCCAGCAGCTTGACAGCAAATCAGCCCCAGCATTTT.